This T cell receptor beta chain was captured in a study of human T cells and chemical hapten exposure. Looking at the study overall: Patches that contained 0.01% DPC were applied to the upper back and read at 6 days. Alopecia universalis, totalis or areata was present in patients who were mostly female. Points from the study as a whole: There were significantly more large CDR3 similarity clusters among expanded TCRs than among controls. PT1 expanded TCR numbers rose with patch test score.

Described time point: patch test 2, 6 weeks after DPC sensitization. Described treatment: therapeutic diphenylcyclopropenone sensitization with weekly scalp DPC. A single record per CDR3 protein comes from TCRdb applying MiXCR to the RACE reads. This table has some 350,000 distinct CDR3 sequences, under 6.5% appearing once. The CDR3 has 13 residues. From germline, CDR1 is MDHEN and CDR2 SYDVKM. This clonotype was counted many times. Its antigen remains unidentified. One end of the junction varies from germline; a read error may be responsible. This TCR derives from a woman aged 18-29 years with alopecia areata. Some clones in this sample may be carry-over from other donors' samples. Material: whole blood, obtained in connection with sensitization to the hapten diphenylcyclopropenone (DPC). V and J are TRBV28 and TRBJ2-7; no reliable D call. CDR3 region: CASNLSGRYEQYF. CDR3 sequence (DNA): TGTGCCAGCAATTTATCAGGCCGCTACGAGCAGTACTTC.